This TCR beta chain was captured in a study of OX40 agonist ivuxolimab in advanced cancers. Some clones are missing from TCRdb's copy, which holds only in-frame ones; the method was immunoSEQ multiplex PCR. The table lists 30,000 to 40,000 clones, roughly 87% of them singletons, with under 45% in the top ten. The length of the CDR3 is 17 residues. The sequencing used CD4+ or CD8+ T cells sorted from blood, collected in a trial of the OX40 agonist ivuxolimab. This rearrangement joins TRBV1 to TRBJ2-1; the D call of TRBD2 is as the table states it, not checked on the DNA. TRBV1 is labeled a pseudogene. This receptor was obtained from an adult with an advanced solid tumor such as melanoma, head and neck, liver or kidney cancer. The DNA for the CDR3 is TGCACCAGCGGCCAAGATGGCGAGCGGTCACCATGGGATGAGCAGTTCTTC. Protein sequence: CTSGQDGERSPWDEQFF.